Below, 5 T cell receptor beta chains from the same sample are listed, as sequenced in a study of Graves' ophthalmopathy and Graves' hyperthyroidism. Amplified material comprised TCR beta CDR3 regions derived from RNA transcripts. HTBI primers primed a first-round RT-PCR, and a second-round multiplex PCR followed. TCRdb reprocessed the multiplex PCR reads via MiXCR and lists one record per CDR3 protein. The table has under 200,000 distinct CDR3 sequences, less than 45% seen once. Material for sequencing was peripheral blood. The receptor source for this set is a woman in her forties with Graves' ophthalmopathy.

This clonotype was picked up many times. The CDR3 protein is CASSPVEIGMNTEAFF. CDR3 nucleotides: TGTGCCAGCAGCCCAGTCGAGATTGGGATGAACACTGAAGCTTTCTTT. The genes are TRBV11-1 and TRBJ1-1; unclear D gene. The CDR3 consists of 16 residues. V was trimmed by 5 bases and J by 0 bases, leaving 16 bases between them. Looked up from germline, CDR1 is SGHAT and CDR2 is FQDESV (reference sequence).

This rearrangement joins TRBV28 to TRBJ2-5, with TRBD1 matching 8 bases. The J segment lost 5 bases and the V segment lost 6 bases, leaving 8 bases of the junction unmatched. CDR3 length equals 14 residues. Germline CDR1 reads MDHEN; CDR2 reads SYDVKM. The CDR3 DNA reads as TGTGCCAGCAGCCTTACCAGGGGGCTTGAGACCCAGTACTTC. Translating it yields CASSLTRGLETQYF. The full variable domain, in which reference TRBV28 and TRBJ2-5 provide the parts outside the CDR3, is DVKVTQSSRYLVKRTGEKVFLECVQDMDHENMFWYRQDPGLGLRLIYFSYDVKMKEKGDIPEGYSVSREKKERFSLILESASTNQTSMYLCASSLTRGLETQYFGPGTRLLVL.

The chain couples TRBV27 to TRBJ2-7; either TRBD1 or TRBD2 may fit D (5 bases each). V gave up 2 bases and J gave up 4 bases, with 15 bases separating them. Per germline, CDR1 MNHEY and CDR2 SMNVEV (reference sequence). This CDR3 region has 15 residues. CDR3 sequence (DNA): TGTGCCAGCAGTTTAGTGGGGGTCCAAGGGTACGAGCAGTACTTC. Translation gives CASSLVGVQGYEQYF.

The V call is TRBV2, the J call TRBJ2-7; 9 bases align to TRBD1. CDR1 and CDR2 (germline): SNHLY, FYNNEI. The CDR3 contains 14 residues. Trimming at V came to 3 bases and at J to 4 bases, leaving 4 bases not matched to a gene. In DNA, the CDR3 is TGTGCCAGCAGTGAGGGGACAGGGTGGTACGAGCAGTACTTC. It encodes CASSEGTGWYEQYF.

The chain has TRBV20-1 and TRBJ1-1, with a weak D call TRBD1 (6 bases). Per the germline V gene, CDR1 is DFQATT and CDR2 is SNEGSKA (reference sequence). Trimming left V 5 bases short and J 1 base short, with 14 bases between. The CDR3 is made up of 14 amino acids. The CDR3 nucleotides read TGCAGTGCTCAAGAGGGGGGGCCGAACACTGAAGCTTTCTTT. Protein product: CSAQEGGPNTEAFF.